The source of this T cell receptor (beta chain) is a study of graft-versus-host responses after intestinal transplantation. With regard to this clone: Its target is not known.

Germline trimming cut 5 bases from V and 4 bases from J; bases unmatched to any gene: 6. This CDR3 region has 14 residues. Germline CDR1 SEHNR, CDR2 FQNEAQ (reference sequence). Sequenced by immunoSEQ multiplex PCR; TCRdb stores in-frame clones only, minus some. This sample has approximately 86,000 clones, with roughly 89% found just once. Points from the study as a whole: GvH clones were identified in recipient marrow, with some first appearing in ileum or blood.

This chain connects TRBV7-9 to TRBJ1-2; TRBD1 matches 8 bases. The TCR was taken from a human donor who received an intestinal transplant. The specimen was unstimulated CD4+ T cells sorted from spleen or lymph node cells, collected before intestinal transplant. The CDR3 DNA reads as TGTGCCAGCAGCCTATCTACAGGGGGCTATGGCTACACCTTC. Translating it yields CASSLSTGGYGYTF.